The clone carrying this T cell receptor (beta chain) was detected only a few times. What it binds is not known. The ends lost 4 bases at V and 6 bases at J; junction bases unmatched: 14. CDR3 size: 17 residues. Germline V gives CDR1 KGHDR, CDR2 SFDVKD. This entry belongs to a study of early T cells in non-severe SARS-CoV-2 infection. Overall study context: The study sequenced bulk RNA from unsorted whole blood, with chains unpaired.

Molecules of cDNA were individually given unique molecular identifiers that were attached to them. TCRdb re-called the 5' RACE reads with MiXCR, one entry per CDR3 protein. The data hold 25,000 to 35,000 distinct CDR3 sequences, with around 5.8% observed a single time. Study conclusions and caveats: A preference for anti-spike CD8 responses marked VDJdb matching, which missed private and CD4 specificities.

The origin of this receptor is an adult who was a healthcare worker with PCR-confirmed SARS-CoV-2 infection or an uninfected control (not recorded which). Sample: whole blood. The rearrangement joins TRBV24-1 to TRBJ1-5; the match to TRBD1 covers 7 bases. The CDR3: CATSDSQQGRMSQPQHF. The CDR3 coding sequence is TGTGCCACCAGTGACTCCCAACAGGGGAGGATGAGTCAGCCCCAGCATTTT.